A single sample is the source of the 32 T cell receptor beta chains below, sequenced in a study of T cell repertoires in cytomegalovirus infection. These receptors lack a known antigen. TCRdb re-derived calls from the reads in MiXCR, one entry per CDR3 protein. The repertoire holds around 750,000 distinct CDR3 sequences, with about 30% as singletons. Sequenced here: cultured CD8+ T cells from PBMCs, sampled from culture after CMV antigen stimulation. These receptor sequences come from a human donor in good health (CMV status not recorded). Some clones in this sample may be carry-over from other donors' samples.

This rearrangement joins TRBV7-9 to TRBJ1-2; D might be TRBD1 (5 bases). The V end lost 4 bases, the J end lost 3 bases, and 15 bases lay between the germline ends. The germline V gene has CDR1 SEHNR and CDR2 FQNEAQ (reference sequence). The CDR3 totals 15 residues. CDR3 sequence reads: CASSYRRTGDYGYTF. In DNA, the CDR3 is TGTGCCAGCAGCTACAGACGCACGGGGGACTATGGCTACACCTTC. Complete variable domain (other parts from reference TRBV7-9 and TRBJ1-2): DTGVSQNPRHKITKRGQNVTFRCDPISEHNRLYWYRQTLGQGPEFLTYFQNEAQLEKSRLLSDRFSAERPKGSFSTLEIQRTEQGDSAMYLCASSYRRTGDYGYTFGSGTRLTVV.

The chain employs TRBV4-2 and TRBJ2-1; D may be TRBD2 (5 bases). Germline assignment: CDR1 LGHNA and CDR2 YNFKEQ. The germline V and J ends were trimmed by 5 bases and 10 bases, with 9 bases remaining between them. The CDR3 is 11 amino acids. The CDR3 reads CASSYRREQFF. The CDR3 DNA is TGTGCCAGCAGCTACCGGAGGGAGCAGTTCTTC.

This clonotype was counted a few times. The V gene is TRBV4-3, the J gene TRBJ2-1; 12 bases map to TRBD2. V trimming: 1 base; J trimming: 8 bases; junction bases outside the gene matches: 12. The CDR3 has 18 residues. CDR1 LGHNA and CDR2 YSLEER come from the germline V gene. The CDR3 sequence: CASSQGVPSGGAFDEQFF. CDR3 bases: TGCGCCAGCAGCCAAGGGGTCCCTAGCGGGGGGGCTTTCGATGAGCAGTTCTTC.

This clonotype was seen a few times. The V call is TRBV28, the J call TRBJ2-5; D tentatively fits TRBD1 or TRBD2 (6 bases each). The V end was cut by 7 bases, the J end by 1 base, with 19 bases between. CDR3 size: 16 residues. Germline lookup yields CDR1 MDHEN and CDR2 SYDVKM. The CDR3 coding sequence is TGTGCCAGCACCAAGGAGGAGGGGGGCACCCAAGAGACCCAGTACTTC. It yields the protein CASTKEEGGTQETQYF.

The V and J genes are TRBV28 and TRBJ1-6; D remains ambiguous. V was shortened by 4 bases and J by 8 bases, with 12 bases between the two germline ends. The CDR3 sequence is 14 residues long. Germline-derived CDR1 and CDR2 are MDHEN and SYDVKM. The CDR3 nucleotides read TGTGCCAGCAGTTATCAGCGAACGGATTCACCCCTCCACTTT. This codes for CASSYQRTDSPLHF.

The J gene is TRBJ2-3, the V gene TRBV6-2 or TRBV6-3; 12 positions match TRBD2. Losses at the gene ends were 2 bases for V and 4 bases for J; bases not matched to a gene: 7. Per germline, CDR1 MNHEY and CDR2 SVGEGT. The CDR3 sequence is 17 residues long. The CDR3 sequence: CASSYDRTSGEADTQYF. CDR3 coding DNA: TGTGCCAGCAGTTACGATAGGACTAGCGGGGAGGCAGATACGCAGTATTTT.

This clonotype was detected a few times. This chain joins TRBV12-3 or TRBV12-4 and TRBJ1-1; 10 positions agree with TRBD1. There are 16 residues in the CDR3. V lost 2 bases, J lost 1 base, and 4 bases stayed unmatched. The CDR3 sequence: CASSLPGQGWNTEAFF. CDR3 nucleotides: TGTGCCAGCAGTTTACCGGGACAGGGGTGGAACACTGAAGCTTTCTTT.

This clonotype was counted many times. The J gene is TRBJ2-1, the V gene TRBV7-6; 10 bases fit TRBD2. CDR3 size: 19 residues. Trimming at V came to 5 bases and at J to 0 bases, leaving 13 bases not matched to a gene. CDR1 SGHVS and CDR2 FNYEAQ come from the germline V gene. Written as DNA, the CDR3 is TGTGCCAGCAGCCAAATAGCGGGGGGCAGAGCTAGCTCCTACAATGAGCAGTTCTTC. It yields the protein CASSQIAGGRASSYNEQFF.

The CDR3: CASSLVGRASTDTQYF. The CDR3 DNA follows: TGTGCCAGCAGCCTCGTGGGAAGAGCTAGCACAGATACGCAGTATTTT. The chain employs TRBV7-9 and TRBJ2-3; D call uncertain. V was shortened by 5 bases and J by 0 bases, with 15 bases between the two germline ends. The CDR3 loop spans 16 amino acids. The germline V gene encodes CDR1 SEHNR and CDR2 FQNEAQ (reference sequence).

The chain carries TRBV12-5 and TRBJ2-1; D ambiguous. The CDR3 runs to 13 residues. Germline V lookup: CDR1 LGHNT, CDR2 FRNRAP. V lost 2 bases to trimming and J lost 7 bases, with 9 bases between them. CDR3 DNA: TGTGCTAGTGGTTTGCCGCCGCGAAATGAGCAGTTCTTC. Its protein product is CASGLPPRNEQFF.

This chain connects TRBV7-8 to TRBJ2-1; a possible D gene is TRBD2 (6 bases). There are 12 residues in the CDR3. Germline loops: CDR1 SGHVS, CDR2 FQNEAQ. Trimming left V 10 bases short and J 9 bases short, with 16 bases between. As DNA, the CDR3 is TGTGCCACCAAGGTGGGGGGATCTGAGCAGTTCTTC. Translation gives CATKVGGSEQFF.

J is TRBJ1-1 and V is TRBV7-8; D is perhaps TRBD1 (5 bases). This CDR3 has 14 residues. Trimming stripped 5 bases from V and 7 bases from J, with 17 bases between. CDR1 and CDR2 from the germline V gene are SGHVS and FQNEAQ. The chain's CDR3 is CASSKAGAQREAFF. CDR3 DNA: TGTGCCAGCAGCAAAGCCGGGGCCCAGCGTGAAGCTTTCTTT.

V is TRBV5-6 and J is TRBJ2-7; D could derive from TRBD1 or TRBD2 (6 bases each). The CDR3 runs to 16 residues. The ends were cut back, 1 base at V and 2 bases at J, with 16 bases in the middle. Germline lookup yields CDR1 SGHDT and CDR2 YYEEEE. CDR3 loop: CASSLKVYREAYEQYF. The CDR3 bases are TGTGCCAGCAGCTTGAAGGTCTACAGGGAGGCCTACGAGCAGTACTTC.

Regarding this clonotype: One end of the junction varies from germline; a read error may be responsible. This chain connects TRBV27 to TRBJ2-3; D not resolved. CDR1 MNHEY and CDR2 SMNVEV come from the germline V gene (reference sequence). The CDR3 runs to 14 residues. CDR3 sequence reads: CASSLGLLAEPFYF. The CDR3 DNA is TGTGCCAGCAGTTTAGGCCTCCTGGCGGAACCGTTCTACTTT.

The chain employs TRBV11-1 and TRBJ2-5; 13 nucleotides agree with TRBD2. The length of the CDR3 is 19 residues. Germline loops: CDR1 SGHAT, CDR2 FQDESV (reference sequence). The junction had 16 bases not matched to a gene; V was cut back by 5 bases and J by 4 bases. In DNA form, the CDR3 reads TGTGCCAGCAGCCTTCCGGGACTAGCGGGGTCCGCGGGTGGAGAGACCCAGTACTTC. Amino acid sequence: CASSLPGLAGSAGGETQYF. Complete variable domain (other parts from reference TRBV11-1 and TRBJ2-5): EAEVAQSPRYKITEKSQAVAFWCDPISGHATLYWYRQILGQGPELLVQFQDESVVDDSQLPKDRFSAERLKGVDSTLKIQPAELGDSAMYLCASSLPGLAGSAGGETQYFGPGTRLLVL.

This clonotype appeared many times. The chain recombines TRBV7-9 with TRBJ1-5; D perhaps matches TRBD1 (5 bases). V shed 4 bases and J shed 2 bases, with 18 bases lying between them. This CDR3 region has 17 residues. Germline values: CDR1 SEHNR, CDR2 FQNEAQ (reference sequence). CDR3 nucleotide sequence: TGTGCCAGCAGCTCAAATGGAGGTAAAGGGGGCAATCAGCCCCAGCATTTT. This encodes CASSSNGGKGGNQPQHF.

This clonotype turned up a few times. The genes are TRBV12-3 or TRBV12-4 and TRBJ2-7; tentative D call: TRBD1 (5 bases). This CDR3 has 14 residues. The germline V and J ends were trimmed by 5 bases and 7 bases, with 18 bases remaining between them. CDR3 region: CASSMSSQGREQYV. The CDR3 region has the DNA TGTGCCAGCAGTATGTCGTCCCAGGGTAGAGAGCAGTACGTC.

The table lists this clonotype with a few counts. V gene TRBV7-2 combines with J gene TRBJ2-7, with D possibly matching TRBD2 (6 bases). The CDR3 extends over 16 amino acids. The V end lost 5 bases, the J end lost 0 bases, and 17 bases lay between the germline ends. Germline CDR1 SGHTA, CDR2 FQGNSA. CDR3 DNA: TGTGCCAGCAGCCTTACGGGACTCATCGACTCCTACGAGCAGTACTTC. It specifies CASSLTGLIDSYEQYF.

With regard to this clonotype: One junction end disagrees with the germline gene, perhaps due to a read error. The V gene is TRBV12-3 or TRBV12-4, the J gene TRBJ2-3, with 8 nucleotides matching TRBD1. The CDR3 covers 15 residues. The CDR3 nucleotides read TGTGTCAGCAGTTCGCCAGGACAGGGAGTAAATACGCAGTATTTT. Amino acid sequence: CVSSSPGQGVNTQYF.

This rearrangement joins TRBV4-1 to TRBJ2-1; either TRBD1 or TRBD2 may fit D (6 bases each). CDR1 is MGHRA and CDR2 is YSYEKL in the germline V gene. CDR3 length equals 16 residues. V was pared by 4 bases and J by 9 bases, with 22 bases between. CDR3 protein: CASSLSLGGKGSEQFF. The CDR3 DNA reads TGCGCCAGCAGCCTAAGTTTAGGGGGGAAGGGAAGTGAGCAGTTCTTC.

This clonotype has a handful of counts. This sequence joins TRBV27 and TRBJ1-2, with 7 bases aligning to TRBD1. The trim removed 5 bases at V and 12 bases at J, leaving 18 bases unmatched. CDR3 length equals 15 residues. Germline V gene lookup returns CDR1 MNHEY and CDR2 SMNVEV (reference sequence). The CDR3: CASSPTGVTPHEDTF. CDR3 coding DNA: TGTGCCAGCAGTCCAACAGGGGTCACCCCCCATGAGGACACCTTC.

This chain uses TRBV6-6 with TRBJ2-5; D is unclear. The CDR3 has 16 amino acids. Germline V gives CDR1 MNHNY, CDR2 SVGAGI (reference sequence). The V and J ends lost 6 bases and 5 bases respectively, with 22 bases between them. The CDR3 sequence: CASSPGLYSPNETQYF. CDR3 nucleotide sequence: TGTGCCAGCAGCCCTGGGCTTTATTCGCCCAATGAGACCCAGTACTTC.

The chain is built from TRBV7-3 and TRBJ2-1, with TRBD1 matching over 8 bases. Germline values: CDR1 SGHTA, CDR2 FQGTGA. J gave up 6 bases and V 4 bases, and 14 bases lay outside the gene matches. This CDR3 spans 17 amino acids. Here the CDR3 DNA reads TGTGCCAGCAGCTCGACTCATCAGGGGGCCCTTCGCAATGAGCAGTTCTTC. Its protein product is CASSSTHQGALRNEQFF.

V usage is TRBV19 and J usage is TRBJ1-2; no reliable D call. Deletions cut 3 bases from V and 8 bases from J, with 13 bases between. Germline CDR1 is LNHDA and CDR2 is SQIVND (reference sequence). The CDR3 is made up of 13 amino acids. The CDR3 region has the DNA TGTGCCAGTAGTATGGGGAGTGGATACGGCTACACCTTC. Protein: CASSMGSGYGYTF. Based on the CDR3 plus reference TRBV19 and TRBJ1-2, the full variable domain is DGGITQSPKYLFRKEGQNVTLSCEQNLNHDAMYWYRQDPGQGLRLIYYSQIVNDFQKGDIAEGYSVSREKKESFPLTVTSAQKNPTAFYLCASSMGSGYGYTFGSGTRLTVV.

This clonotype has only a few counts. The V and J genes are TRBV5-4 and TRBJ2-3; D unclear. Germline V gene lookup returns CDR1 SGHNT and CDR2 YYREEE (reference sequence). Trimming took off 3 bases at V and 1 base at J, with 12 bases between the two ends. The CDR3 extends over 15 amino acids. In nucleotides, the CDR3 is TGTGCCAGCAGCTCACGGCCCGAAGGCACAGATACGCAGTATTTT. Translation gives CASSSRPEGTDTQYF.

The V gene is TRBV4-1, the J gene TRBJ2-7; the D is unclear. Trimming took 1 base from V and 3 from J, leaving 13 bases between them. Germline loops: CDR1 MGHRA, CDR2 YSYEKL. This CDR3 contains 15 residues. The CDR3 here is CASSQGSYGLYEQYF. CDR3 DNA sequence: TGCGCCAGCAGCCAAGGGAGTTACGGTCTCTACGAGCAGTACTTC.

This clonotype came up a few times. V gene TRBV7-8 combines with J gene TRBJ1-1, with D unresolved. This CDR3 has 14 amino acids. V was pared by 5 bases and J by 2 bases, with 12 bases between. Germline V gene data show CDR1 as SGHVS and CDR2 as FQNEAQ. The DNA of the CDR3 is TGTGCCAGCAGCCCCTCGCGGAGCAACACTGAAGCTTTCTTT. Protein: CASSPSRSNTEAFF.

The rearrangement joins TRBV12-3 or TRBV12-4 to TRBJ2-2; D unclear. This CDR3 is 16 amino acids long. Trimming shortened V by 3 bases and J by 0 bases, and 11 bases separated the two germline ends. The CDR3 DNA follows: TGTGCCAGCAGTTTCTTTTCGGCCTCGAACACCGGGGAGCTGTTTTTT. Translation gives CASSFFSASNTGELFF.

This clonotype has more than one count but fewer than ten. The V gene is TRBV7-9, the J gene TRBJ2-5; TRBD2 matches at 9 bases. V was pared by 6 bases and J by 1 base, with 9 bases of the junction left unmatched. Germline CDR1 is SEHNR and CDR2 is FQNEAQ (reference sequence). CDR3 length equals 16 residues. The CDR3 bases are TGTGCCAGCAGGAAGGGAGCGGGGGGTCTCCAAGAGACCCAGTACTTC. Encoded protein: CASRKGAGGLQETQYF.

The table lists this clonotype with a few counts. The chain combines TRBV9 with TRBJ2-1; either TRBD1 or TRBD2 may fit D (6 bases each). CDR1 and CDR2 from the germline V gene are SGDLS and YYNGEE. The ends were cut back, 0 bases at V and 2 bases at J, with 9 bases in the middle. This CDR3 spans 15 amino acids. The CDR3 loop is CASSVEGGTYNEQFF. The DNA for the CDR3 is TGTGCCAGCAGCGTAGAAGGGGGGACCTACAATGAGCAGTTCTTC.

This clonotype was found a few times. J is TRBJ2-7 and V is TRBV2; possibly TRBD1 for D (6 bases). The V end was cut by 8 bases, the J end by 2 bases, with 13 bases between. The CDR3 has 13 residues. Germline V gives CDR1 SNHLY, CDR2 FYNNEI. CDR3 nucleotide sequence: TGTGCCAGCCGGACAGTTCTCACCTACGAGCAGTACGTC. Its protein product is CASRTVLTYEQYV.

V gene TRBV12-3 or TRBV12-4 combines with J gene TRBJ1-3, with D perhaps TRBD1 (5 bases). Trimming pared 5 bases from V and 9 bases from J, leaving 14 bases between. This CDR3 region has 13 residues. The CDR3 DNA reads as TGTGCCAGCAGTCCGGGGACTCTCACCACCATATATTTT. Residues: CASSPGTLTTIYF.